Sequencing of this T cell receptor (beta chain) was carried out in a study of lymphopenia after photon versus proton radiotherapy. Germline V gene lookup returns CDR1 SGHVS and CDR2 FQNEAQ. V was trimmed by 5 bases and J by 2 bases, leaving 2 bases between them. This CDR3 is 11 amino acids long. Only in-frame clones appear in the TCRdb table, and some are missing; sequencing was by immunoSEQ multiplex PCR. The sample holds roughly 45,000 clones, about 85% seen once. V gene TRBV7-8 combines with J gene TRBJ2-3; no clear D. The receptor was derived from a man aged 40-49 years with gastric cancer. The sample consisted of peripheral blood, taken from a patient treated with photon-based radiotherapy. The CDR3 DNA reads as TGTGCCAGCAGCCCCACAGATACGCAGTATTTT. Translation: CASSPTDTQYF. Complete variable domain (other parts from reference TRBV7-8 and TRBJ2-3): GAGVSQSPRYKVAKRGQDVALRCDPISGHVSLFWYQQALGQGPEFLTYFQNEAQLDKSGLPSDRFFAERPEGSVSTLKIQRTQQEDSAVYLCASSPTDTQYFGPGTRLTVL.